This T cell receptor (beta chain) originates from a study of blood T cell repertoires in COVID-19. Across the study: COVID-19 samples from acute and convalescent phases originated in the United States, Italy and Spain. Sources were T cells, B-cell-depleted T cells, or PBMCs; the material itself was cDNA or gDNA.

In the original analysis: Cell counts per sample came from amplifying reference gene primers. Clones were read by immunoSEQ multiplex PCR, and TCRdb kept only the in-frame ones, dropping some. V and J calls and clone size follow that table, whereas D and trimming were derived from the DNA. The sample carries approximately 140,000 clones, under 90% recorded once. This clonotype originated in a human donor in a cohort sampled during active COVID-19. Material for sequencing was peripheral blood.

The CDR3 sequence is CASRMTASYGYTF. CDR3 bases: TGTGCCAGCAGGATGACAGCCAGCTATGGCTACACCTTC. This chain connects TRBV2 to TRBJ1-2; tentative D call: TRBD1 (5 bases). CDR3 length: 13 amino acids. V was trimmed by 6 bases and J by 4 bases, leaving 12 bases between them. Germline CDR1 is SNHLY and CDR2 is FYNNEI.